The source of this TCR beta chain is a study of blood T cell repertoires in COVID-19. Study context: Samples of COVID-19 (acute and convalescent) were obtained from the United States, Italy and Spain. Sources were T cells, B-cell-depleted T cells, or PBMCs; the material itself was cDNA or gDNA.

Germline lookup yields CDR1 SEHNR and CDR2 FQNEAQ (reference sequence). The CDR3 is made up of 16 amino acids. Between the trimmed V and J ends, which lost 2 bases and 0 bases, there was a span of 12 bases. As originally analysed: The authors estimated nucleated cell counts from reference gene primer amplification. Here immunoSEQ multiplex PCR was the method, and the copy in TCRdb shows in-frame clones only, minus some. D and trimming were read from the DNA, whereas the V and J calls and clone size are those reported in that table. The table lists tens of thousands of clones, around three quarters of them singletons.

The chain employs TRBV7-9 and TRBJ2-3; D ambiguous. This clonotype was obtained from a man between 60 and 75 years old with active or convalescent COVID-19. Material for sequencing was peripheral blood. The CDR3 is CASSLTAGRSTDTQYF. In nucleotides, the CDR3 is TGTGCCAGCAGCTTAACGGCAGGTCGGAGCACAGATACGCAGTATTTT.